The entry below describes one T cell receptor beta chain. This sample stems from a study of T cells in tuberculosis. Sorting used thawed, overnight-rested PBMC stained with anti-CD3, a viability dye and GMM-loaded CD1B tetramer. The lipid loaded on the CD1B tetramers was C32 glucose monomycolate from Rhodococcus equi. Before cryopreservation, the sorted PBMC lost their CD14-expressing monocytes. Measured with immunoSEQ multiplex PCR; TCRdb has only the in-frame clones, and not every one. The sample contains roughly 61,000 clones, 70% to 90% of which appear only once. This TCR was recovered from an adult woman with latent tuberculosis. Sequenced sample: CD1b-GMM tetramer-negative cells sorted from PBMCs.

The CDR3: CASSLPGFGSPLHF. CDR3 nucleotides: TGTGCCAGCAGCTTACCGGGATTCGGATCACCCCTCCACTTT. This chain links TRBV7-8 with TRBJ1-6; no definite D call. This CDR3 is built from 14 residues. V was trimmed by 2 bases and J by 10 bases, leaving 12 bases between them. The germline gives CDR1 SGHVS, CDR2 FQNEAQ.